Presented here are 11 T cell receptor beta chains from one specimen sequenced in a study of OX40 agonist ivuxolimab in advanced cancers. Libraries were prepared by immunoSEQ multiplex PCR; TCRdb keeps only in-frame clonotypes and omits some of them. The table shows some 140,000 clones, with just over 90% occurring only once. The specimen was CD4+ or CD8+ T cells sorted from blood, collected in a trial of the OX40 agonist ivuxolimab. The receptors stem from an adult with an advanced solid tumor such as melanoma, head and neck, liver or kidney cancer.

The CDR3 protein is CASSDQAGNTEAFF. The CDR3 DNA sequence: TGTGCCAGCAGTGACCAAGCAGGGAACACTGAAGCTTTCTTT. The gene calls are TRBV6-4 and TRBJ1-1, with D unresolved. The CDR3 runs 14 residues. The V and J ends lost 2 bases and 1 base respectively, with 8 bases between them. In germline, CDR1 is MRHNA, CDR2 SNTAGT.

The count of this clone is one. This rearrangement joins TRBV7-2 to TRBJ2-6, with D possibly matching TRBD2 (6 bases). Per germline, CDR1 SGHTA and CDR2 FQGNSA. There are 15 residues in the CDR3. Trimming removed 4 bases at V and 2 bases at J, with 9 bases between. CDR3 bases: TGTGCCAGCAGCTCCGGGGGAGCTGGGGCCAACGTCCTGACTTTC. This codes for CASSSGGAGANVLTF.

CDR3 bases: TGCGCCAGCAGCTTGCAGGGGACCACCTACGAGCAGTACTTC. This sequence encodes CASSLQGTTYEQYF. V and J are TRBV5-1 and TRBJ2-7; a possible D gene is TRBD1 (6 bases). V was pared by 1 base and J by 2 bases, with 10 bases between. CDR1 and CDR2 from the germline V gene are SGHRS and YFSETQ. The CDR3 covers 14 residues.

The rearrangement joins TRBV5-5 to TRBJ2-3; the D gene could be TRBD1 or TRBD2 (5 bases each). This CDR3 contains 15 residues. The germline V gene encodes CDR1 SGHKS and CDR2 YYEKEE (reference sequence). Trimming removed 4 bases at V and 3 bases at J, with 15 bases between. CDR3 DNA: TGTGCCAGCAGCCACCGGGACGGCCAAACAGATACGCAGTATTTT. It translates to CASSHRDGQTDTQYF.

The rearrangement links TRBV11-2 to TRBJ2-5; D may match TRBD1 or TRBD2 (7 bases each). This CDR3 contains 16 residues. Between the trimmed V and J ends, which lost 2 bases and 2 bases, there was a span of 15 bases. Germline assignment: CDR1 SGHAT and CDR2 FQNNGV. The CDR3 DNA follows: TGTGCCAGCAGCTTAATAGGGACAGCGGGGCAAGAGACCCAGTACTTC. This gives the protein CASSLIGTAGQETQYF.

The V and J genes are TRBV10-3 and TRBJ1-3, with D unclear. CDR1 ENHRY and CDR2 SYGVKD come from the germline V gene. V shed 8 bases and J shed 7 bases, with 9 bases lying between them. This CDR3 comprises 11 residues. The CDR3 is CAIGQRNTIYF. As DNA, the CDR3 is TGTGCCATCGGGCAGAGGAACACCATATATTTT.

This clone has just one count. This sequence joins TRBV18 and TRBJ1-4, with 10 positions matching TRBD1. Germline assignment: CDR1 KGHSH and CDR2 LQKENI. The CDR3 is 16 residues long. Losses at the gene ends were 3 bases for V and 6 bases for J; bases not matched to a gene: 7. CDR3 nucleotides: TGTGCCAGCTCACCTCTTCCCGGGACAGGGGATGAAAAACTGTTTTTT. This codes for CASSPLPGTGDEKLFF.

The CDR3 loop is CASSPLGLAGVEDTQYF. The CDR3 nucleotides read TGTGCCAGCAGTCCCCTCGGACTAGCGGGAGTTGAAGATACGCAGTATTTT. The V and J genes are TRBV28 and TRBJ2-3; TRBD2 matches at 13 bases. The V gene's germline CDR1 is MDHEN and CDR2 SYDVKM. CDR3 length equals 17 residues. V dropped 5 bases and J dropped 5; count of bases not matched to a gene: 10.

This chain uses TRBV5-1 with TRBJ1-2; D might be TRBD1 (5 bases). Germline V gene lookup returns CDR1 SGHRS and CDR2 YFSETQ. V lost 0 bases to trimming and J lost 6 bases, with 6 bases between them. The CDR3 has 12 amino acids. The CDR3 region is CASSLGGDGYTF. CDR3 DNA sequence: TGCGCCAGCAGCTTGGGAGGGGATGGCTACACCTTC.

This chain links TRBV20-1 with TRBJ2-7; the D is unclear. Germline V gene data show CDR1 as DFQATT and CDR2 as SNEGSKA (reference sequence). Deletions cut 3 bases from V and 2 bases from J, with 5 bases between. The CDR3 totals 11 residues. This CDR3 reads CSASGAYEQYF. DNA for the CDR3: TGCAGTGCTAGCGGAGCCTACGAGCAGTACTTC.

The chain employs TRBV18 and TRBJ2-5, with D possibly being TRBD1 or TRBD2 (5 bases each). Germline assignment: CDR1 KGHSH and CDR2 LQKENI. V lost 4 bases to trimming and J lost 1 base, with 10 bases between them. The CDR3 sequence is 14 residues long. CDR3 residues: CASSLSGTQETQYF. For the CDR3, the DNA is TGTGCCAGCTCACTTTCCGGGACCCAAGAGACCCAGTACTTC. The whole variable domain, remainder taken from reference TRBV18 and TRBJ2-5, is NAGVMQNPRHLVRRRGQEARLRCSPMKGHSHVYWYRQLPEEGLKFMVYLQKENIIDESGMPKERFSAEFPKEGPSILRIQQVVRGDSAAYFCASSLSGTQETQYFGPGTRLLVL.